This T cell receptor (beta chain) was obtained from a study of shared clonotypes between healthy human individuals. Study-level points and caveats: A generally larger estimated richness was seen in naive subsets than in memory subsets. Between a few donors, naive CD4 clonotypes were shared at a level of around 4.8%.

The V gene end was trimmed by 0 bases and the J gene end by 5 bases; junction bases not matched to a gene: 3. The CDR3 has 15 residues. In germline, CDR1 is SGHNT, CDR2 YYREEE (reference sequence). Comments on this clone: The target antigen is unknown.

Donors had no recently reported acute infections or vaccinations and were HIV-negative. The deep-level immunoSEQ assay was used. Generated by immunoSEQ multiplex PCR, the TCRdb table keeps only in-frame clones and is missing some. Of over 2 million clones in the sample, 90% to 95% were seen once. This chain links TRBV5-4 with TRBJ2-3, with 10 bases aligning to TRBD2. The source is a man younger than 30 in good health. Sequencing was carried out using naive CD4+ T cells sorted from blood. Sample subset: CD45RA+ positively selected. The chain's CDR3 is CASSLVLAGRDTQYF. The CDR3 DNA reads TGTGCCAGCAGCTTGGTACTAGCGGGAAGAGATACGCAGTATTTT.